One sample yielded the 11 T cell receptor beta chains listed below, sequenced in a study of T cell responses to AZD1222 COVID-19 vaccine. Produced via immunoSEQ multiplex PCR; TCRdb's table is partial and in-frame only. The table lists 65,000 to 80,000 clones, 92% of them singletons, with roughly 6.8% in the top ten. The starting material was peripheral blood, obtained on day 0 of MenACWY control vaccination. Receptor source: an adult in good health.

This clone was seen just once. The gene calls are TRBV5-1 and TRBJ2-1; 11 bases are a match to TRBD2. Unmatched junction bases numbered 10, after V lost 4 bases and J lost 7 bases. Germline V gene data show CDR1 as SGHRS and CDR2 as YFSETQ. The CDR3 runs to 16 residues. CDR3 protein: CASSLLTSGVGNEQFF. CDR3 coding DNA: TGCGCCAGCAGCCTCCTGACTAGCGGGGTGGGAAATGAGCAGTTCTTC. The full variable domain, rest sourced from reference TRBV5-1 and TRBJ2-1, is KAGVTQTPRYLIKTRGQQVTLSCSPISGHRSVSWYQQTPGQGLQFLFEYFSETQRNKGNFPGRFSGRQFSNSRSEMNVSTLELGDSALYLCASSLLTSGVGNEQFFGPGTRLTVL.

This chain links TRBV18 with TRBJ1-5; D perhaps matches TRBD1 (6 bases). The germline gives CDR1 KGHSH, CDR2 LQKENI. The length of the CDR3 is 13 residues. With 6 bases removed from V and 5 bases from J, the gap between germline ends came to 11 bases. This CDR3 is CASSWDNDQPQHF. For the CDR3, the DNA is TGTGCCAGCTCCTGGGACAATGATCAGCCCCAGCATTTT.

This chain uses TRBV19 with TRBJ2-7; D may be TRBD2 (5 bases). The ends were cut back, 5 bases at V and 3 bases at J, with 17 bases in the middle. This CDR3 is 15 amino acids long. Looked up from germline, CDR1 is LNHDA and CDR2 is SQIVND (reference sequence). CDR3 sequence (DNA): TGTGCCAGTAGTCCCCAAACCGGGAAGAACTACGAGCAGTACTTC. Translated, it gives CASSPQTGKNYEQYF.

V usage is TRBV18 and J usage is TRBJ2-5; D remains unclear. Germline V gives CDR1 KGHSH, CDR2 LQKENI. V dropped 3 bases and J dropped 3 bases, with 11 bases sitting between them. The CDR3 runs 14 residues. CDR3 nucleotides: TGTGCCAGCTCACCCCCCGTGGCAGAAGAGACCCAGTACTTC. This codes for CASSPPVAEETQYF.

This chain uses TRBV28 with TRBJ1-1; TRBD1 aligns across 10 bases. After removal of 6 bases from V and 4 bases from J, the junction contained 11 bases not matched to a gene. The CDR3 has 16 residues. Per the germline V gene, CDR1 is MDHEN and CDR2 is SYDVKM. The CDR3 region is CASSHRQGAHVTEAFF. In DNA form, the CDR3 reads TGTGCCAGCAGCCACCGACAGGGGGCGCATGTCACTGAAGCTTTCTTT.

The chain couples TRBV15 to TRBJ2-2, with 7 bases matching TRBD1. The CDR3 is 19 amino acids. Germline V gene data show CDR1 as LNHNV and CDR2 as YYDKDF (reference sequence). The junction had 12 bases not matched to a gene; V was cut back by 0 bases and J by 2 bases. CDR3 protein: CATSRDLTMDRLNTGELFF. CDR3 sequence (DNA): TGTGCCACCAGCAGAGATCTAACCATGGACAGGTTAAACACCGGGGAGCTGTTTTTT.

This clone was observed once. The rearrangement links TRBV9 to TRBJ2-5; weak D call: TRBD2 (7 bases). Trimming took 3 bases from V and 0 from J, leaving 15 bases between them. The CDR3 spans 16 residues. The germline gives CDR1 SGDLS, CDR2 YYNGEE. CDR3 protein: CASSALSRGHQETQYF. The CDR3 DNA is TGTGCCAGCAGCGCCCTCTCGCGGGGGCACCAAGAGACCCAGTACTTC.

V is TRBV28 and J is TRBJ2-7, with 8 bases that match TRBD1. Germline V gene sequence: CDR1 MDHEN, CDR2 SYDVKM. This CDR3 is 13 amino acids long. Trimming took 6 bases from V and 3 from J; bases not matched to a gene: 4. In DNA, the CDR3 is TGTGCCAGCAGCCGCGGACAGGGCTACGAGCAGTACTTC. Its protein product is CASSRGQGYEQYF.

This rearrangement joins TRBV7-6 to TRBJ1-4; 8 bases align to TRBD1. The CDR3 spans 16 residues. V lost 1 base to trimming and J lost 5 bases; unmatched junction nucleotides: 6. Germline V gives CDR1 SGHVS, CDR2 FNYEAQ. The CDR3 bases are TGTGCCAGCAGCTTAGTTTTCGGACAGGGAAATGAAAAACTGTTTTTT. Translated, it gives CASSLVFGQGNEKLFF.

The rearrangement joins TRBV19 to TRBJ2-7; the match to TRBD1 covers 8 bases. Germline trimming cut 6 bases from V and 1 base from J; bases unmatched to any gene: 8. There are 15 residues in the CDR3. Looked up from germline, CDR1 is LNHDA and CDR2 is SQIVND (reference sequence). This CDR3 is CASSDSGTGSYEQYF. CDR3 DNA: TGTGCCAGTAGCGATTCCGGGACAGGTTCCTACGAGCAGTACTTC.

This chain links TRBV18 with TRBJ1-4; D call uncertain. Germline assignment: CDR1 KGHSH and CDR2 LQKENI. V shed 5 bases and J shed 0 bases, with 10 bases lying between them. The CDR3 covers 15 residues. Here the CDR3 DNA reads TGTGCCAGCTCATCCTACACATCAACTAATGAAAAACTGTTTTTT. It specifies CASSSYTSTNEKLFF.